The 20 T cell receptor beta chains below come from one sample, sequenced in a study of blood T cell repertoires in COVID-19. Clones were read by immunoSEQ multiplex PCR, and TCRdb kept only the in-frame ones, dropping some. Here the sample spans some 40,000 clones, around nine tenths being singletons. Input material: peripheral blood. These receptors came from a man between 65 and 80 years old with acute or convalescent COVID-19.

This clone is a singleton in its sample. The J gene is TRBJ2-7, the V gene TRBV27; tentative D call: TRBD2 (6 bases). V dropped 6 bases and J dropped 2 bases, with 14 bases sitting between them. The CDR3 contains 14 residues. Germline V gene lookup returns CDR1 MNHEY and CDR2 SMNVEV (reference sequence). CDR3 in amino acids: CASSSGLSTYEQYF. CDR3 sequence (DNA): TGTGCCAGCAGCTCGGGACTCAGTACCTACGAGCAGTACTTC.

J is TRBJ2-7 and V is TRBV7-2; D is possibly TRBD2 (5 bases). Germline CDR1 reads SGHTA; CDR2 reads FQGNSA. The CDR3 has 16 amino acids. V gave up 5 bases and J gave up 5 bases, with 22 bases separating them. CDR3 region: CASSPHGRLLRDEQYF. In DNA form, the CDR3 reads TGTGCCAGCAGCCCCCACGGACGGCTTTTGAGGGACGAGCAGTACTTC.

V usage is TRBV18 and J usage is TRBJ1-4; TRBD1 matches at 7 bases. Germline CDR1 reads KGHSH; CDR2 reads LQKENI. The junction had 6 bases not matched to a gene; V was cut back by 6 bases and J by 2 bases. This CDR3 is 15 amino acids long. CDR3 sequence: CASSEGAPTNEKLFF. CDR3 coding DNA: TGTGCCAGCTCCGAGGGGGCGCCTACTAATGAAAAACTGTTTTTT. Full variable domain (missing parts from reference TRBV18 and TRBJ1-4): NAGVMQNPRHLVRRRGQEARLRCSPMKGHSHVYWYRQLPEEGLKFMVYLQKENIIDESGMPKERFSAEFPKEGPSILRIQQVVRGDSAAYFCASSEGAPTNEKLFFGSGTQLSVL.

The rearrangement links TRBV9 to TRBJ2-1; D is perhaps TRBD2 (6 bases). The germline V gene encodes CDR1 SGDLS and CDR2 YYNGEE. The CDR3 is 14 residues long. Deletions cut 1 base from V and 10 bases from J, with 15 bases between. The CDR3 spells CASSVTGSIEEQFF. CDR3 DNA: TGTGCCAGCAGCGTAACCGGGAGTATTGAGGAGCAGTTCTTC. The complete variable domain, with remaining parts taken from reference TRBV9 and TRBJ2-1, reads DSGVTQTPKHLITATGQRVTLRCSPRSGDLSVYWYQQSLDQGLQFLIQYYNGEERAKGNILERFSAQQFPDLHSELNLSSLELGDSALYFCASSVTGSIEEQFFGPGTRLTVL.

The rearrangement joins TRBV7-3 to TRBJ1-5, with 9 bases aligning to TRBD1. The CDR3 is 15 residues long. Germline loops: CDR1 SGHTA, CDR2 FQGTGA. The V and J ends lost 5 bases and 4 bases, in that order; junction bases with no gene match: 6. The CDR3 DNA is TGTGCCAGCAGCCGTCGGGACAGGGTAAATCAGCCCCAGCATTTT. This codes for CASSRRDRVNQPQHF. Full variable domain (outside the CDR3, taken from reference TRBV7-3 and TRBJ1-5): GAGVSQTPSNKVTEKGKYVELRCDPISGHTALYWYRQSLGQGPEFLIYFQGTGAADDSGLPNDRFFAVRPEGSVSTLKIQRTERGDSAVYLCASSRRDRVNQPQHFGDGTRLSIL.

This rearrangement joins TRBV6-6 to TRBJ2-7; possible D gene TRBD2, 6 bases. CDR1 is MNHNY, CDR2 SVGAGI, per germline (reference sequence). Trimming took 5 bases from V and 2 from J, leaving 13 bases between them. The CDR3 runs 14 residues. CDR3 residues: CASSPPAGTYEQYF. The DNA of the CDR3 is TGTGCCAGCAGTCCCCCTGCGGGGACCTACGAGCAGTACTTC.

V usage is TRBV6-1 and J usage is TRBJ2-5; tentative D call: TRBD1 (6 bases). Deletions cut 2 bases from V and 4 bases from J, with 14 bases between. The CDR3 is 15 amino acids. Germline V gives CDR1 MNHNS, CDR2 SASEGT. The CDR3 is CASSENTGISETQYF. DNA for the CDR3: TGTGCCAGCAGTGAAAATACAGGGATATCAGAGACCCAGTACTTC.

This CDR3 is CASTVESGGNTIYF. DNA for the CDR3: TGTGCCAGCACCGTTGAGTCTGGTGGAAACACCATATATTTT. This sequence joins TRBV2 and TRBJ1-3; D remains unclear. The germline V and J ends were trimmed by 7 bases and 3 bases, with 13 bases remaining between them. Germline CDR1 is SNHLY and CDR2 is FYNNEI. This CDR3 is 14 amino acids long.

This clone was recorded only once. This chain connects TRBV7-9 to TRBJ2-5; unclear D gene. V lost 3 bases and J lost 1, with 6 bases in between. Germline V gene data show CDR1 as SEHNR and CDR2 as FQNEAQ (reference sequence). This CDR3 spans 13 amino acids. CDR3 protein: CASSFWSQETQYF. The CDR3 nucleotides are TGTGCCAGCAGCTTCTGGAGCCAAGAGACCCAGTACTTC.

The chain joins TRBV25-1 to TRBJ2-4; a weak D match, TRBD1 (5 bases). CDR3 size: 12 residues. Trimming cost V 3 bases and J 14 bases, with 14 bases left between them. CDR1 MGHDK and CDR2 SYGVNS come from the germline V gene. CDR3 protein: CASSDTKGKEYF. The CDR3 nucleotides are TGTGCCAGCAGTGATACCAAGGGGAAGGAGTACTTC. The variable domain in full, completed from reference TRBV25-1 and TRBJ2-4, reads EADIYQTPRYLVIGTGKKITLECSQTMGHDKMYWYQQDPGMELHLIHYSYGVNSTEKGDLSSESTVSRIRTEHFPLTLESARPSHTSQYLCASSDTKGKEYFGAGTRLSVL.

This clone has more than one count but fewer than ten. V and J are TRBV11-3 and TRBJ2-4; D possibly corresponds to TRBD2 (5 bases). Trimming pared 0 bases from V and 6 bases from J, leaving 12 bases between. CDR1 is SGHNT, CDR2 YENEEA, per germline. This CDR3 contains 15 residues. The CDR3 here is CASSLDYGERNIQYF. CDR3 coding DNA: TGTGCCAGCAGCTTAGATTACGGGGAGAGAAACATTCAGTACTTC.

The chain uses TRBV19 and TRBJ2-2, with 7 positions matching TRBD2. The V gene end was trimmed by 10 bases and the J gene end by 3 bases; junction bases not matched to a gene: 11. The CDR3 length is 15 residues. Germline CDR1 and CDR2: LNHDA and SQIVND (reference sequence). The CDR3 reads CATYSGWGDTGELFF. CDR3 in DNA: TGTGCCACCTATAGCGGGTGGGGAGACACCGGGGAGCTGTTTTTT.

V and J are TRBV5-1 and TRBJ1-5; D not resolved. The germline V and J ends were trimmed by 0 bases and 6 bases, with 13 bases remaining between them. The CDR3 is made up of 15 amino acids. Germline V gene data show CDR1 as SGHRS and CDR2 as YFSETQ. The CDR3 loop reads CASSLAGYRGQPQHF. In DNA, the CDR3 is TGCGCCAGCAGCTTGGCTGGGTACCGCGGTCAGCCCCAGCATTTT.

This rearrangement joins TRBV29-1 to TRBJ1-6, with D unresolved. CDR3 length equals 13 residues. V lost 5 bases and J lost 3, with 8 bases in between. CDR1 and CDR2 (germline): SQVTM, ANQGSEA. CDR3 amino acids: CSVRGGYNSPLHF. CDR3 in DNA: TGCAGCGTTCGGGGTGGCTATAATTCACCCCTCCACTTT.

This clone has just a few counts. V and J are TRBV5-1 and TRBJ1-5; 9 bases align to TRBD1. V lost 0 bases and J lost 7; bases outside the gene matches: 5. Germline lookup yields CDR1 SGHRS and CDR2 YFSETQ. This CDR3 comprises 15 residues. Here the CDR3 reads CASSLGDRVGQPQHF. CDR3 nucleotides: TGCGCCAGCAGCTTGGGGGACAGGGTGGGACAGCCCCAGCATTTT.

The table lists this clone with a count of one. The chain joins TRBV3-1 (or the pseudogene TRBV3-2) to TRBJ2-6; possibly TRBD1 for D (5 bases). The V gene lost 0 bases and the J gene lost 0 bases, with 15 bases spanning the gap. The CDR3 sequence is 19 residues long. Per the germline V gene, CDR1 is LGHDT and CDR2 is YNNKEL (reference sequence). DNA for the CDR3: TGTGCCAGCAGCCAAGATCTGGGGCGCTCAGGCTCTGGGGCCAACGTCCTGACTTTC. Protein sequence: CASSQDLGRSGSGANVLTF.

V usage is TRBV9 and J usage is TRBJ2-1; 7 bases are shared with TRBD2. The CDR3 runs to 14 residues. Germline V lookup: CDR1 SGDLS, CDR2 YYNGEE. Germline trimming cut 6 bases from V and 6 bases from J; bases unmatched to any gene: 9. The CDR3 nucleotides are TGTGCCAGCACCTCCGGTAGCGGGTCCAATGAGCAGTTCTTC. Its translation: CASTSGSGSNEQFF.

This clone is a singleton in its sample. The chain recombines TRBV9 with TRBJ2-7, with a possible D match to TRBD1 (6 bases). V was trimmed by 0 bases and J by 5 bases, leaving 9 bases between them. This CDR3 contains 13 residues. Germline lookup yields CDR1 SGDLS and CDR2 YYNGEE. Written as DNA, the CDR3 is TGTGCCAGCAGCGTAGCAGGGGTCAACGAGCAGTACTTC. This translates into CASSVAGVNEQYF.

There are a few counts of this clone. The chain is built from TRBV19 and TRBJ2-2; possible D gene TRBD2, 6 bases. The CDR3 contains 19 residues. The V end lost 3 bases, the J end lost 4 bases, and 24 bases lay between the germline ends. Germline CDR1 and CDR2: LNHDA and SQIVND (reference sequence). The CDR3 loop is CASSILAGRREIGTGELFF. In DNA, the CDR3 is TGTGCCAGTAGTATCCTAGCCGGCCGACGGGAGATCGGCACCGGGGAGCTGTTTTTT. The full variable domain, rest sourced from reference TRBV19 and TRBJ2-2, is DGGITQSPKYLFRKEGQNVTLSCEQNLNHDAMYWYRQDPGQGLRLIYYSQIVNDFQKGDIAEGYSVSREKKESFPLTVTSAQKNPTAFYLCASSILAGRREIGTGELFFGEGSRLTVL.

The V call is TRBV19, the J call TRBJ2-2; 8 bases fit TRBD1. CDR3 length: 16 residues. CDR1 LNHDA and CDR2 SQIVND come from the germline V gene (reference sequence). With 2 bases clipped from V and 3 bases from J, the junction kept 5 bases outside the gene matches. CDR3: CASSIRTGGDTGELFF. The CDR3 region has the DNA TGTGCCAGTAGTATACGCACAGGGGGTGACACCGGGGAGCTGTTTTTT.